Listed below are T cell receptor beta chains from one sample, sequenced in a study of blood T cell repertoires in COVID-19. Method: immunoSEQ multiplex PCR; TCRdb's copy keeps in-frame clones and lacks some. The sample includes over 200,000 clones, 70% to 90% of them seen just once. The sequenced material came from peripheral blood. The source of these receptors is a woman between 18 and 29 years old who had recovered from COVID-19. CDR3s include the opening cysteine and the closing phenylalanine or tryptophan. The D gene is left open where the match is weak. Some rows mark clone size as missing; the rest say once, few, many or name a class of expanded clone.

j_call d_call v_call clone_size cdr3_nt cdr3_aa
TRBJ1-1 . TRBV12-3/TRBV12-4 . TGTGCCAGCAGTTTAGGTGTTATTGAAGCTTTCTTT CASSLGVIEAFF
TRBJ2-2 TRBD1 TRBV11-3 . TGTGCCAGCAGTACGGACAGGGGGAACACCGGGGAGCTGTTTTTT CASSTDRGNTGELFF
TRBJ2-5 TRBD1 TRBV5-1 . TGCGCCAGCAGCTTTGGACAGGGATTTGGAGAGACCCAGTACTTC CASSFGQGFGETQYF
TRBJ1-4 TRBD1 TRBV5-8 . TGTGCCAGCAGTCGGGACAGGAATGAAAAACTGTTTTTT CASSRDRNEKLFF
TRBJ1-1 . TRBV10-3 . TGTGCCATCAGTGAGTCGCAGGTGAACTCCAACACTGAAGCTTTCTTT CAISESQVNSNTEAFF
TRBJ2-7 TRBD1 TRBV7-6 . TGTGCCAGCAGCCCGACAGGGAGCGAGCAGTACTTC CASSPTGSEQYF
TRBJ2-7 TRBD1 TRBV4-1 once TGCGCCAGCAGCGGACGGACAGGGGGCTACGAGCAGTACTTC CASSGRTGGYEQYF
TRBJ1-1 . TRBV10-3 . TGTGCCATCCGCACCTCTGAACAGGGAGATGGTGAAGCTTTCTTT CAIRTSEQGDGEAFF
TRBJ1-1 . TRBV4-3 . TGCGCCAGCAGCCACGAGAACAGGATGAACACTGAAGCTTTCTTT CASSHENRMNTEAFF
TRBJ2-1 . TRBV11-3 . TGTGCCAGCAGCTTAGGCTCCGCGGGAAGGAATGAGCAGTTCTTC CASSLGSAGRNEQFF
TRBJ2-3 TRBD2 TRBV5-1 . TGCGCCAGCAGCTTTTCAGCGGGAGGGAGCACAGATACGCAGTATTTT CASSFSAGGSTDTQYF
TRBJ1-4 . TRBV6-5 . TGTGCCAGCAAGACGGGCGGACATAATGAAAAACTGTTTTTT CASKTGGHNEKLFF
TRBJ1-2 . TRBV19 . TGTGCCAGTAGTATTTCGGGGAACTATGGCTACACCTTC CASSISGNYGYTF
TRBJ1-2 . TRBV30 once TGTGCCTGGACAGCGGGGGATCAGGGCTACACCTTC CAWTAGDQGYTF
TRBJ2-7 TRBD1 TRBV4-1 . TGCGCCAGCAGCCAAGATCCCTCCGGGACAGGCTTATACGAGCAGTACTTC CASSQDPSGTGLYEQYF
TRBJ2-1 TRBD1 TRBV24-1 . TGTGCCACCAGTGATCCAGCAGGGGGCCTGGAGAATGAGCAGTTCTTC CATSDPAGGLENEQFF
TRBJ1-1 TRBD1 TRBV11-2 . TGTGCCAGCAGCTTAGAGGGACAGTTTTACACTGAAGCTTTCTTT CASSLEGQFYTEAFF
TRBJ2-3 . TRBV29-1 . TGCAGCGTTGTTGGGGGGTTGGCAGATACGCAGTATTTT CSVVGGLADTQYF
TRBJ2-1 TRBD2 TRBV7-6 . TGTGCCAGCAGCTTAGGGGGTCTAGCGGGAGGGTACAATGAGCAGTTCTTC CASSLGGLAGGYNEQFF
TRBJ2-7 TRBD2 TRBV11-3 . TGTGCCAGCAGCTTTAGGTCGGGAGCGGGATACGAGCAGTACTTC CASSFRSGAGYEQYF
TRBJ2-5 TRBD1 TRBV7-8 . TGTGCCAGCAGCTATTGGGACAGGCGAACCCAAGAGACCCAGTACTTC CASSYWDRRTQETQYF
TRBJ1-1 . TRBV7-2 . TGTGCCAGCAGCTTAGGACGGGGAAACACTGAAGCTTTCTTT CASSLGRGNTEAFF
TRBJ1-4 TRBD1 TRBV6-6 once TGTGCCAGCAGGGGAAGGGGACAGGGAGATAATGAAAAACTGTTTTTT CASRGRGQGDNEKLFF
TRBJ1-2 . TRBV11-1 once TGTGCCAGCAGCTCGACAGTAAACTATGGCTACACCTTC CASSSTVNYGYTF
TRBJ1-5 . TRBV18 . TGTGCCAGCTCACCTGAAGGGGCAGGTAATCAGCCCCAGCATTTT CASSPEGAGNQPQHF
TRBJ2-2 TRBD2 TRBV6-2/TRBV6-3 . TGTGCCAGCAGTTACTCGACGGGAGGGGGAAGCACCGGGGAGCTGTTTTTT CASSYSTGGGSTGELFF
TRBJ2-1 TRBD1 TRBV2 . TGTGCCAGCAGAGGACAGGCGTCCTACAATGAGCAGTTCTTC CASRGQASYNEQFF
TRBJ1-5 TRBD1 TRBV19 . TGTGCCAGTACCAATAAGGGGACAGGAAATCAGCCCCAGCATTTT CASTNKGTGNQPQHF
TRBJ1-1 . TRBV18 . TGTGCCAGCTCACCCCAGGGGATGAACACTGAAGCTTTCTTT CASSPQGMNTEAFF
TRBJ1-2 . TRBV27 once TGTGCCAGCAGTCCAATGGGGGGGGAGGGATACTATGGCTACACCTTC CASSPMGGEGYYGYTF
TRBJ2-3 TRBD1 TRBV11-3 . TGTGCCAGCAGCCCCCGGACAGGGGGTAACACAGATACGCAGTATTTT CASSPRTGGNTDTQYF
TRBJ1-5 TRBD1 TRBV25-1 few TGTGCCAGCAGCCAGGGACAGAAAAATCAGCCCCAGCATTTT CASSQGQKNQPQHF
TRBJ1-2 TRBD1 TRBV4-1 once TGCGCCAGCAGCCCTATAGGACAGGGGGGCGGCTACACCTTC CASSPIGQGGGYTF
TRBJ2-7 TRBD1 TRBV13 . TGTGCCAGCAGCTTAACCCTCTCTTTGGACAGGGCCTACGAGCAGTACTTC CASSLTLSLDRAYEQYF
TRBJ2-1 . TRBV4-2 . TGTGCCAGCAGCCAAGTCACTAGCAATGAGCAGTTCTTC CASSQVTSNEQFF
TRBJ1-1 . TRBV2 few TGTGCCAGCAGTGAAATCGTTGGAGAAGGTGAAGCTTTCTTT CASSEIVGEGEAFF
TRBJ1-5 . TRBV27 . TGTGCCAGCAGTTTATCTGGGGCCCTGCCCCAGCATTTT CASSLSGALPQHF
TRBJ1-1 . TRBV19 many TGTGCCAGTAGTCCCCTCAGTGTTTCCACTGAAGCTTTCTTT CASSPLSVSTEAFF
TRBJ2-3 . TRBV5-1 . TGCGCCAGCAGCTTGGGTGGGGGCAGGAGTGATACGCAGTATTTT CASSLGGGRSDTQYF
TRBJ2-3 TRBD2 TRBV27 . TGTGCCAGCAGCCCGGGACTACCCACAGATACGCAGTATTTT CASSPGLPTDTQYF
TRBJ2-7 . TRBV28 . TGTGCCAGCAGTTTATTCGGGCAGGGGTACGAGCAGTACTTC CASSLFGQGYEQYF
TRBJ1-3 . TRBV18 . TGTGCCAGCTCAGAACGGACGGGAAACTCTGGAAACACCATATATTTT CASSERTGNSGNTIYF
TRBJ2-5 TRBD1 TRBV10-3 . TGTGCCATCAGTGATTGGACAGGCATTCAAGAGACCCAGTACTTC CAISDWTGIQETQYF
TRBJ1-2 . TRBV4-3 . TGCGCCAGCAGTTCCAGGGCGTACTATGGCTACACCTTC CASSSRAYYGYTF